This T cell receptor beta chain appears in the sequencing data of a study of identical twins. This clonotype has only one observation. This may stem from a read error, because a much larger clone lies one nucleotide away. Germline V gene sequence: CDR1 GTSNPN, CDR2 SVGIG (reference sequence). CDR3 length: 11 residues. TCRdb itself ran the 5' RACE reads through MiXCR, one entry per CDR3 protein. The sample consists of about 220,000 distinct CDR3 sequences, 6.5% of them appearing once. These sequences were also reported in another study, on T cells expressing NK-cell markers. As that report states: Each TCR beta repertoire originated in sorted T cells that were CD3+CD56+NKG2C+, CD3+CD56+NKG2C- or CD3+CD56-NKG2C+. Among eight sequenced donors, seven carried HCMV seropositivity while one was seronegative.

Sequencing was carried out using CD8+ T cells sorted from blood. V and J are TRBV30 and TRBJ2-1; no clear D. The TCR sequence derives from a woman aged 18-29 years in good health. CDR3 nucleotide sequence: TGTGCCTGGAGTCACGGCGTTGAGCAGATCTTC. Encoded protein: CAWSHGVEQIF.